The rows below give T cell receptor beta chains drawn from one sample of a study of blood T cell repertoires in COVID-19. Data came from immunoSEQ multiplex PCR; TCRdb stores just in-frame clones and leaves some out. The sample consists of tens of thousands of clones, roughly 86% of them appearing once. Material for sequencing was peripheral blood. The receptor set was obtained from a man aged 65 to 85 with acute or convalescent COVID-19. The CDR3 runs from the conserved cysteine through the conserved F or W. D genes are given only for firm matches. Not every row has a clone size; where given, it reads once, few, many or a size class.

TRBJ2-1,TRBD1,TRBV7-3,NA,CASSKQGASYNEQFF,TGTGCCAGCAGCAAACAGGGGGCCTCCTACAATGAGCAGTTCTTC
TRBJ1-3,NA,TRBV6-6,NA,CASSQQGNTIYF,TGTGCCAGCAGCCAACAGGGAAACACCATATATTTT
TRBJ2-1,NA,TRBV18,NA,CASSPTVKGAYNEQFF,TGTGCCAGCTCACCCACCGTGAAAGGGGCGTACAATGAGCAGTTCTTC
TRBJ1-4,NA,TRBV30,NA,CAWSVRRATNEKLFF,TGTGCCTGGAGTGTACGTCGAGCAACTAATGAAAAACTGTTTTTT
TRBJ2-6,NA,TRBV7-9,NA,CASSLAGANVLTF,TGTGCCAGCAGCCTTGCTGGGGCCAACGTCCTGACTTTC
TRBJ1-2,TRBD1,TRBV19,NA,CASSIDLPTGRQGYTF,TGTGCCAGTAGTATAGACCTACCGACAGGGCGCCAAGGCTACACCTTC
TRBJ2-3,TRBD2,TRBV5-1,NA,CASSSRRTSGRTDTQYF,TGCGCCAGCAGCTCCAGAAGGACTAGCGGCCGCACAGATACGCAGTATTTT
TRBJ2-1,TRBD2,TRBV24-1,NA,CATSDVLADHNEQFF,TGTGCCACCAGTGATGTGCTAGCGGACCACAATGAGCAGTTCTTC
TRBJ2-7,TRBD2,TRBV5-4,NA,CASSYGRGVYEQYF,TGTGCCAGCTCCTACGGGAGGGGAGTCTACGAGCAGTACTTC
TRBJ2-7,TRBD2,TRBV4-3,NA,CASSQRTSYEQYF,TGCGCCAGCAGCCAGCGGACTAGCTACGAGCAGTACTTC
TRBJ2-2,NA,TRBV5-1,few,CASSLDPGTGELFF,TGCGCCAGCAGCTTGGACCCGGGCACCGGGGAGCTGTTTTTT
TRBJ1-6,NA,TRBV11-2,NA,CASSWSRNSPLHF,TGTGCCAGCAGTTGGAGCCGAAATTCACCCCTCCACTTT
TRBJ1-2,NA,TRBV5-1,once,CASSPSTGSDYGYTF,TGCGCCAGCAGCCCCTCTACAGGGAGCGACTATGGCTACACCTTC
TRBJ1-6,NA,TRBV11-2,NA,CASSLAEGTYNSPLHF,TGTGCCAGCAGCTTAGCCGAGGGCACCTATAATTCACCCCTCCACTTT
TRBJ1-4,NA,TRBV2,NA,CASSENRTPNEKLFF,TGTGCCAGCAGTGAAAACCGGACACCAAATGAAAAACTGTTTTTT
TRBJ2-1,TRBD2,TRBV3-1/TRBV3-2,NA,CASSQDARGYNEQFF,TGTGCCAGCAGCCAAGATGCGCGGGGGTACAATGAGCAGTTCTTC
TRBJ2-7,NA,TRBV20-1,NA,CSASGGYVLTYEQYF,TGCAGTGCTAGTGGAGGGTACGTACTTACCTACGAGCAGTACTTC
TRBJ2-5,NA,TRBV6-6,NA,CASSYDRRTQYF,TGTGCCAGCAGTTACGACAGGCGGACCCAGTACTTC
TRBJ1-3,TRBD1,TRBV7-8,NA,CASSLGTGGTGNTIYF,TGTGCCAGCAGCTTGGGGACAGGGGGAACTGGAAACACCATATATTTT
TRBJ2-5,NA,TRBV9,NA,CASSVAGEETQYF,TGTGCCAGCAGCGTAGCGGGGGAAGAGACCCAGTACTTC
TRBJ1-4,NA,TRBV7-2,NA,CASSLQGWDEKLFF,TGTGCCAGCAGCTTACAGGGATGGGATGAAAAACTGTTTTTT
TRBJ2-1,NA,TRBV10-3,NA,CAISPADLGVYNEQFF,TGTGCCATCAGTCCCGCGGACCTAGGGGTATACAATGAGCAGTTCTTC
TRBJ1-5,NA,TRBV6-1,once,CASSEGGGNQPQHF,TGTGCCAGCAGTGAAGGCGGCGGCAATCAGCCCCAGCATTTT
TRBJ1-3,NA,TRBV19,few,CASIGLSSGNTIYF,TGTGCCAGTATCGGGTTATCGTCTGGAAACACCATATATTTT
TRBJ1-4,TRBD1,TRBV11-2,NA,CASSLNRGNEKLFF,TGTGCCAGCAGCTTAAACAGGGGGAATGAAAAACTGTTTTTT
TRBJ1-6,NA,TRBV11-2,NA,CASSPDTPNSPLHF,TGTGCCAGCAGCCCAGACACGCCGAATTCACCCCTCCACTTT
TRBJ2-3,TRBD1,TRBV15,NA,CATSRDRDRATDTQYF,TGTGCCACCAGCAGGGACCGGGACAGGGCCACAGATACGCAGTATTTT
TRBJ2-7,TRBD1,TRBV15,NA,CATSGGTGASEQYF,TGTGCCACCAGCGGAGGGACAGGGGCGAGCGAGCAGTACTTC
TRBJ1-2,TRBD1,TRBV2,NA,CASNQGAVGYTF,TGTGCCAGCAATCAGGGGGCTGTTGGCTACACCTTC
TRBJ2-7,TRBD1,TRBV28,NA,CASRSAGKGTGSEQYF,TGTGCCAGCAGATCCGCGGGGAAAGGGACAGGGAGCGAGCAGTACTTC
TRBJ1-6,NA,TRBV11-2,NA,CASSEGQSLLPLHF,TGTGCCAGCAGCGAAGGACAGAGCTTACTGCCCCTCCACTTT
TRBJ2-1,TRBD2,TRBV6-5,NA,CASSYSTSGNNQFF,TGTGCCAGCAGTTACTCGACTAGCGGGAATAATCAGTTCTTC
TRBJ2-7,NA,TRBV28,few,CASHAGIPLEQYF,TGTGCCAGCCACGCGGGAATACCTCTCGAGCAGTACTTC
TRBJ2-3,NA,TRBV10-3,NA,CAISSALRGDTQYF,TGTGCCATCAGTTCAGCCCTACGGGGAGATACGCAGTATTTT
TRBJ2-3,TRBD1,TRBV28,NA,CASSPDRTLTYTQYF,TGTGCCAGCAGTCCGGACAGGACCTTGACCTATACGCAGTATTTT
TRBJ2-1,NA,TRBV4-3,NA,CASSLRRGFYNEQFF,TGCGCCAGCAGCCTTCGAAGGGGGTTCTACAATGAGCAGTTCTTC
TRBJ1-3,NA,TRBV28,NA,CASTPRGQHLTGSGNTIYF,TGTGCCAGCACCCCCCGAGGCCAACACCTTACCGGCTCTGGAAACACCATATATTTT
TRBJ1-3,NA,TRBV18,NA,CASSPLEITVPSGNTIYF,TGTGCCAGCTCACCATTAGAAATAACGGTACCCTCTGGAAACACCATATATTTT
TRBJ2-3,TRBD1,TRBV6-5,NA,CASSRGQGTDTQYF,TGTGCCAGCAGTAGGGGACAGGGTACGGATACGCAGTATTTT
TRBJ1-1,NA,TRBV5-1,NA,CASSPPSGNTEAFF,TGCGCCAGCAGCCCCCCCTCAGGCAACACTGAAGCTTTCTTT
TRBJ2-1,TRBD2,TRBV5-1,NA,CASSLEPSGRGDEQFF,TGCGCCAGCAGCTTGGAACCTAGCGGGAGGGGGGATGAGCAGTTCTTC
TRBJ1-2,NA,TRBV6-2/TRBV6-3,NA,CASSEPPGGGYTF,TGTGCCAGCAGTGAGCCTCCCGGGGGTGGCTACACCTTC